The 20 T cell receptor beta chains given below trace back to one sample, sequenced in a study of blood T cell repertoires in COVID-19. The protocol was immunoSEQ multiplex PCR, while the TCRdb copy is restricted to in-frame clones and leaves out a portion. The sample shows fewer than 15,000 clones, 80% to 85% of them seen only once. Sequencing was carried out using peripheral blood. These receptors all come from a man aged 45-60 years with active COVID-19.

V and J are TRBV6-1 and TRBJ2-7; weak D call: TRBD1 (5 bases). This CDR3 is built from 14 residues. Trimming removed 2 bases at V and 6 bases at J, with 14 bases between. CDR1 is MNHNS and CDR2 is SASEGT in the germline V gene. CDR3 region: CASSEWGLLGEQYF. Here the CDR3 DNA reads TGTGCCAGCAGTGAATGGGGCCTCCTCGGCGAGCAGTACTTC.

J is TRBJ2-3 and V is TRBV10-1, with D uncertain. V shed 3 bases and J shed 2 bases, with 12 bases lying between them. Germline assignment: CDR1 WNHNN and CDR2 SYGVQD (reference sequence). This CDR3 has 15 residues. The CDR3 is CASSDPASTTDTQYF. The CDR3 bases are TGCGCCAGCAGTGACCCCGCGTCCACCACAGATACGCAGTATTTT.

V and J are TRBV21-1 and TRBJ2-3; the D call TRBD1 from the table was never checked on the DNA. TRBV21-1 is shown as a pseudogene. The CDR3 runs to 16 residues. The CDR3 DNA is TGTGCCAGCAGCAAAGCCACAGATTCCCGCACAGATACGCAGTATTTT. Translated: CASSKATDSRTDTQYF.

J is TRBJ2-3 and V is TRBV9; D remains unclear. Germline V CDR1 and CDR2: SGDLS, YYNGEE. Deletions cut 4 bases from V and 2 bases from J, with 5 bases between. This CDR3 is built from 12 residues. The CDR3 is CASSPNTDTQYF. The DNA for the CDR3 is TGTGCCAGCAGCCCCAACACAGATACGCAGTATTTT.

V and J are TRBV2 and TRBJ1-3, with 7 bases identical to TRBD1. Trimming at V came to 3 bases and at J to 0 bases, leaving 14 bases not matched to a gene. The CDR3 has 19 residues. CDR1 SNHLY and CDR2 FYNNEI come from the germline V gene. CDR3 loop: CASSDFGQAFRDSGNTIYF. The CDR3 nucleotides read TGTGCCAGCAGTGACTTCGGACAGGCCTTCAGAGACTCTGGAAACACCATATATTTT.

The chain has TRBV7-9 and TRBJ2-7; 10 positions agree with TRBD2. V gave up 4 bases and J gave up 0 bases; unmatched junction bases: 9. Germline V gives CDR1 SEHNR, CDR2 FQNEAQ (reference sequence). CDR3 length equals 17 residues. In nucleotides, the CDR3 is TGTGCCAGCAGCTCCGGTGATAGCGGGAGGAACTCCTACGAGCAGTACTTC. Protein: CASSSGDSGRNSYEQYF.

The chain has TRBV27 and TRBJ2-7; 8 bases match TRBD1. Trimming took 10 bases from V and 4 from J; bases not matched to a gene: 9. This CDR3 region has 13 residues. Germline assignment: CDR1 MNHEY and CDR2 SMNVEV (reference sequence). CDR3 amino acids: CATKKDREYEQYF. As DNA, the CDR3 is TGTGCCACCAAAAAGGACAGGGAATACGAGCAGTACTTC.

This chain links TRBV13 with TRBJ2-1; 7 nucleotides align to TRBD2. The CDR3 runs 16 residues. Germline V CDR1 and CDR2: PRHDT, FYEKMQ (reference sequence). V trimming: 5 bases; J trimming: 5 bases; junction bases outside the gene matches: 12. CDR3 sequence (DNA): TGTGCCAGCAGCACGCGGGGCGGGAGCTATGACAATGAGCAGTTCTTC. It is translated as CASSTRGGSYDNEQFF.

The chain recombines TRBV24-1 with TRBJ2-1; weak D call: TRBD1 (6 bases). The V end lost 3 bases, the J end lost 3 bases, and 11 bases lay between the germline ends. CDR1 and CDR2 (germline): KGHDR, SFDVKD. The CDR3 consists of 15 residues. The DNA for the CDR3 is TGTGCCACCAGTGATGCCGGGACAAACTACAATGAGCAGTTCTTC. Amino acid sequence: CATSDAGTNYNEQFF.

This chain joins TRBV5-6 and TRBJ2-7; 7 bases fit TRBD2. V lost 4 bases and J lost 2; bases outside the gene matches: 6. Germline-derived CDR1 and CDR2 are SGHDT and YYEEEE. There are 14 residues in the CDR3. This CDR3 is CASSPGRGAYEQYF. CDR3 coding DNA: TGTGCCAGCAGCCCAGGACGGGGGGCCTACGAGCAGTACTTC.

This clone was found a few times. The V and J genes are TRBV9 and TRBJ2-3, with 9 positions matching TRBD2. The V gene's germline CDR1 is SGDLS and CDR2 YYNGEE. The CDR3 has 16 residues. V shed 0 bases, J shed 7 bases, and the junction held 9 bases outside the gene matches. The CDR3: CASSVGGGAGGNTQYF. As DNA, the CDR3 is TGTGCCAGCAGCGTAGGAGGTGGAGCGGGAGGAAATACGCAGTATTTT.

The chain is built from TRBV27 and TRBJ2-7; D ambiguous. V was trimmed by 5 bases and J by 3 bases, leaving 11 bases between them. Germline V lookup: CDR1 MNHEY, CDR2 SMNVEV (reference sequence). The CDR3 extends over 13 amino acids. Here the CDR3 reads CASSHTEHYEQYF. The CDR3 DNA sequence: TGTGCCAGCAGTCACACAGAGCACTACGAGCAGTACTTC.

In its sample, this clone was seen once. The rearrangement links TRBV6-1 to TRBJ1-2; 10 bases align to TRBD1. The ends lost 1 base at V and 5 bases at J; junction bases unmatched: 7. This CDR3 has 16 residues. Looked up from germline, CDR1 is MNHNS and CDR2 is SASEGT. CDR3 loop: CASSEEGTGVFYGYTF. CDR3 nucleotides: TGTGCCAGCAGTGAAGAAGGGACAGGGGTTTTTTATGGCTACACCTTC.

The CDR3 reads CASRQRGTDTQYF. As DNA, the CDR3 is TGTGCCAGCAGACAACGGGGCACAGATACGCAGTATTTT. The chain employs TRBV27 and TRBJ2-3; no clear D. Trimming removed 6 bases from V and 1 base from J, with 8 bases in between. Germline values: CDR1 MNHEY, CDR2 SMNVEV (reference sequence). The CDR3 extends over 13 amino acids.

The rearrangement uses TRBV7-8 and TRBJ2-7; perhaps TRBD2 as D (5 bases). This CDR3 spans 14 amino acids. Germline CDR1 SGHVS, CDR2 FQNEAQ. With 5 bases removed from V and 3 bases from J, the gap between germline ends came to 14 bases. The CDR3 reads CASSPRAQDYEQYF. The CDR3 nucleotides read TGTGCCAGCAGCCCGCGGGCCCAGGACTACGAGCAGTACTTC.

V gene TRBV5-8 combines with J gene TRBJ2-7, with a tentative D call TRBD2 (6 bases). This CDR3 has 11 amino acids. Germline CDR1 reads SGHTS; CDR2 reads YDEGEE. V was trimmed by 3 bases and J by 7 bases, leaving 8 bases between them. The CDR3 DNA is TGTGCCAGCAGCTGGGGGAGGGAGCAGTACTTC. Translating gives CASSWGREQYF. Full variable domain (rest looked up from reference TRBV5-8 and TRBJ2-7): EAGVTQSPTHLIKTRGQQATLRCSPISGHTSVYWYQQALGLGLQFLLWYDEGEERNRGNFPPRFSGRQFPNYSSELNVNALELEDSALYLCASSWGREQYFGPGTRLTVT.

The CDR3 coding sequence is TGTGCCAGCAGAAGCGGGAGGGCTACGTACAATGAGCAGTTCTTC. It is translated as CASRSGRATYNEQFF. V and J are TRBV2 and TRBJ2-1; 10 bases agree with TRBD2. Trimming at V came to 6 bases and at J to 4 bases, leaving 6 bases not matched to a gene. Germline V gene sequence: CDR1 SNHLY, CDR2 FYNNEI. The CDR3 sequence is 15 residues long.

The sample holds a few counts of this clone. This chain's CDR3 is CASSPTGTSNEQFF. DNA of the CDR3: TGTGCCAGCAGTCCCACCGGGACTAGCAATGAGCAGTTCTTC. J is TRBJ2-1 and V is TRBV27; 8 positions match TRBD2. The CDR3 extends over 14 amino acids. Per the germline V gene, CDR1 is MNHEY and CDR2 is SMNVEV (reference sequence). V was pared by 5 bases and J by 6 bases, with 6 bases of the junction left unmatched.

This chain connects TRBV6-5 to TRBJ2-3, with 12 bases lining up with TRBD2. CDR1 and CDR2 from the germline V gene are MNHEY and SVGAGI. With V trimmed by 6 bases and J by 4 bases, 5 bases remained unmatched. The CDR3 runs 15 residues. CDR3 nucleotides: TGTGCCAGCAGGCTAGCGGGAGGGGTCGCAGATACGCAGTATTTT. It encodes CASRLAGGVADTQYF.

The chain uses TRBV12-3 or TRBV12-4 and TRBJ1-2; unclear D gene. V was clipped by 4 bases and J by 6 bases, with 12 bases between them. The CDR3 is 13 residues long. The chain's CDR3 is CASSYSHGDGYTF. The CDR3 DNA is TGTGCCAGCAGTTATTCCCACGGGGATGGCTACACCTTC.